This TCR beta chain emerged from a study of T cell responses to AZD1222 COVID-19 vaccine. Some clones are missing from TCRdb's copy, which holds only in-frame ones; the method was immunoSEQ multiplex PCR. The repertoire holds roughly 110,000 clones, with about nine tenths as singletons. Study-level results: The donor group comprised mostly white British people and more females; the analysis possibly underestimated clonal diversity.

Notes on this clone: Its target is unknown.

The V gene lost 5 bases and the J gene lost 0 bases, with 11 bases spanning the gap. The length of the CDR3 is 14 residues. CDR1 LNHNV and CDR2 YYDKDF come from the germline V gene (reference sequence). Here the sequenced sample was peripheral blood, taken 28 days after the second AZD1222 dose. The sequence was collected from an adult who received the AZD1222 COVID-19 vaccine. The V gene is TRBV15, the J gene TRBJ2-7; D assignment may be TRBD1 or TRBD2 (5 bases each). CDR3 amino acids: CATSARDGSYEQYF. The CDR3 region has the DNA TGTGCCACCAGCGCCCGGGACGGCTCCTACGAGCAGTACTTC.